This entry describes one T cell receptor beta chain. The antigen remains unidentified. Profiled with immunoSEQ multiplex PCR; TCRdb holds only in-frame clones, not every one. The sample has 43,000 or so clones; just under 95% are singletons. CDR1 MNHEY and CDR2 SVGAGI come from the germline V gene. V shed 9 bases and J 5 bases; nucleotides not matched to a gene: 11. The CDR3 covers 15 residues. This entry belongs to a study of graft-versus-host responses after intestinal transplantation. Study summary: Recipients uniformly received anti-thymocyte globulin induction, followed by tacrolimus and steroids for two to four years.

Overall study results and limits: GvH clones detected in recipient marrow included some appearing first in ileum or blood.

This clonotype originated in a human patient who received an intestinal transplant, so some T cells may come from the graft donor. Sample: PBMCs, taken roughly 51 weeks after intestinal transplant. This chain uses TRBV6-5 with TRBJ2-1; 9 positions match TRBD2. The CDR3: CASSSWRGGNNEQFF. CDR3 bases: TGTGCCAGTTCCTCCTGGCGGGGGGGGAACAATGAGCAGTTCTTC.